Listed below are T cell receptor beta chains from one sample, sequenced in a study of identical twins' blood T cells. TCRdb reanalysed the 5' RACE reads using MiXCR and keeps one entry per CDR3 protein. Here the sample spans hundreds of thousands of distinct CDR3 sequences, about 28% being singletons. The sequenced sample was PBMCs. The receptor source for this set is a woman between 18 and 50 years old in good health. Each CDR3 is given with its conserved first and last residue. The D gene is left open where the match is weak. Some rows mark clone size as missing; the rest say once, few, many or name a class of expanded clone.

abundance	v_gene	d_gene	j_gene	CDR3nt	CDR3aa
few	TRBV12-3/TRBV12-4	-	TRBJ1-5	TGTGCCAGCAGTTTATCCTCTCAGCCCCAGCATTTT	CASSLSSQPQHF
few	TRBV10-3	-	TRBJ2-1	TGTGCCATCAGTAACACCGCTAGAGGGGTCTACAATGAGCAGTTCTTC	CAISNTARGVYNEQFF
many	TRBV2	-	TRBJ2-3	TGTGCCAGCAGTGATATGGATCAAGATACGCAGTATTTT	CASSDMDQDTQYF
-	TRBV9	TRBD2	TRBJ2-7	TGTGCCAGCAGCGTAGGAGGTAGCGGGAGAGGTTACGAGCAGTACTTC	CASSVGGSGRGYEQYF
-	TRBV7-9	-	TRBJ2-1	TGTGCCAGCAGCTTAGAAGCAGGGGTCGCCTACAATGAGCAGTTCTTC	CASSLEAGVAYNEQFF
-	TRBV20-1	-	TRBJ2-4	TGCAGTGCTAGCGTACGCGGGACGGCCAAAAACATTCAGTACTTC	CSASVRGTAKNIQYF
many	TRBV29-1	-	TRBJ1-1	TGCAGCGTTTCGGGGGGACGGTCGAACACTGAAGCTTTCTTT	CSVSGGRSNTEAFF
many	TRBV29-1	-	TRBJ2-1	TGCAGCGTTTTTCGGTACAATGAGCAGTTCTTC	CSVFRYNEQFF
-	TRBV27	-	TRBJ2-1	TGTGCCAGCAGCCGAAATCCGGCGGTCTCCTACAATGAGCAGTTCTTC	CASSRNPAVSYNEQFF
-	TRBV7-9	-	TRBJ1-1	TGTGCCAGCAGCTTCGGACAAGCTAACACTGAAGCTTTCTTT	CASSFGQANTEAFF
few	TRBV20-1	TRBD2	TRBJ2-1	TGCAGTGCCCTACGGACTAGCGGAGGCTCCTACAATGAGCAGTTCTTC	CSALRTSGGSYNEQFF
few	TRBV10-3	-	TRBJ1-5	TGTGCCATCAGTGAGGGCAAAGAGCCCCAGCATTTT	CAISEGKEPQHF
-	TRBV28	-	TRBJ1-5	TGTGCCAGCAGTATTGAGAGTAGCAATCAGCCCCAGCATTTT	CASSIESSNQPQHF
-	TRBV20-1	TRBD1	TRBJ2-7	TGCAGTGCGCCCGACAGGGTCGACGAGCAGTACTTC	CSAPDRVDEQYF
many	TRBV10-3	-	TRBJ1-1	TGTGCCATCAGCTCACAGGTTGGGAACACTGAAGCTTTCTTT	CAISSQVGNTEAFF
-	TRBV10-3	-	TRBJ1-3	TGTGCCATCAGGCGTCGCCCTGTTTTCTCTGGAAACACCATATATTTT	CAIRRRPVFSGNTIYF
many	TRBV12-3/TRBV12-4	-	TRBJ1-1	TGTGCCAGCAGTTTAGGTGACAGCGCGAACACTGAAGCTTTCTTT	CASSLGDSANTEAFF
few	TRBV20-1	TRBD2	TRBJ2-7	TGCAGTGCGCGTGGCGGGGGGGCCTACGAGCAGTACTTC	CSARGGGAYEQYF
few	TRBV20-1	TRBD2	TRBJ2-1	TGCAGTGCTAGAGATCCGGGTCGGACTAGCGGAAATGAGCAGTTCTTC	CSARDPGRTSGNEQFF
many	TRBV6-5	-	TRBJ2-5	TGTGCCAGCAGTTACTCTCAGTCCCACCTGACCCAGTACTTC	CASSYSQSHLTQYF
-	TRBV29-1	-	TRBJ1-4	TGCAGCGTTGCAGGGCTTAATGAAAAACTGTTTTTT	CSVAGLNEKLFF
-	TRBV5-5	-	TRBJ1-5	TGTGCCAGCAGCTTGGACGTATATAGCAATCAGCCCCAGCATTTT	CASSLDVYSNQPQHF
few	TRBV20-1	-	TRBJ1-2	TGCAGTGCTAGAGAGGGGGTTAACTATGGCTACACCTTC	CSAREGVNYGYTF
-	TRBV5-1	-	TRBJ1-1	TGCGCCAGCAGCTCCTTACCAAGGGGGAACACTGAAGCTTTCTTT	CASSSLPRGNTEAFF
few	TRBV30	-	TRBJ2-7	-	CAWSVVAGGIKYF
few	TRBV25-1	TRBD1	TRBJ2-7	TGTGCCAGCAGTTTGGGACAGGGTTTTATCTACGAGCAGTACTTC	CASSLGQGFIYEQYF
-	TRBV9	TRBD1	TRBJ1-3	TGTGCCAGCAGCCCAGGGGGCGCGACTGGAAACACCATATATTTT	CASSPGGATGNTIYF
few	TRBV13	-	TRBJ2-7	TGTGCCAGCAGCTTAGGGGCGATTTACGAGCAGTACTTC	CASSLGAIYEQYF
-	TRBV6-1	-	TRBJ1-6	TGTGCCACCTTAACGGACCCCGGGAGATCACCCCTCCACTTT	CATLTDPGRSPLHF
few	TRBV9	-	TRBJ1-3	TGTGCCAGCAGCCTACTCGGGACAGGAAACACCATATATTTT	CASSLLGTGNTIYF
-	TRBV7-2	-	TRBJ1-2	TGTACCAGCAGCCCCCAGCAGCTCTATGGCTACACCTTC	CTSSPQQLYGYTF
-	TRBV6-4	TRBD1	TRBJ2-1	TGTGCCAGCAGTTCCGGGACAGGGGGCAATGAGCAGTTCTTC	CASSSGTGGNEQFF
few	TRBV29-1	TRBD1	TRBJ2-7	TGCAGCGTTGAGGGGACAGGGGAGTCCTACGAGCAGTACTTC	CSVEGTGESYEQYF
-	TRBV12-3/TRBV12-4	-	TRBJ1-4	TGTGCCGGCAGTTTAGGGGGGAGCGAAAAACTGTTTTTT	CAGSLGGSEKLFF
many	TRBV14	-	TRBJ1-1	TGTGCCAGCAGCGAAGGCCTGAACACTGAAGCTTTCTTT	CASSEGLNTEAFF
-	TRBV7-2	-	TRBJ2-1	TGTGCCAGCAGCTTAATAGCGTTGAATGAGCAGTTCTTC	CASSLIALNEQFF